This TCR beta chain was sequenced for a study of early T cells in non-severe SARS-CoV-2 infection. Study in general: Sequenced bulk RNA came from whole blood that was unsorted, and chains were unpaired.

General study points: Anti-spike CD8 specificities were favored by VDJdb matching, whose results missed private and CD4 specificities.

The CDR3 contains 14 residues. Between the trimmed V and J ends, which lost 7 bases and 1 base, there was a span of 13 bases. The germline V gene has CDR1 LNHDA and CDR2 SQIVND (reference sequence). Unique molecular identifiers (one per individual cDNA molecule) were attached. TCRdb reprocessed the 5' RACE reads via MiXCR and lists one record per CDR3 protein. The sample lists more than 65,000 distinct CDR3 sequences; around 13% were seen once. This clonotype was picked up many times. The antigen remains undetermined. The sample consisted of whole blood. This sequence was found in an adult who was a healthcare worker with PCR-confirmed SARS-CoV-2 infection or an uninfected control (not recorded which). V and J are TRBV19 and TRBJ1-1, with TRBD1 as a possible D gene (6 bases). CDR3 nucleotide sequence: TGTGCCAGTAAAAGGGGGATTGGGAACACTGAAGCTTTCTTT. Its translation is CASKRGIGNTEAFF. Looking up the rest from reference TRBV19 and TRBJ1-1 gives the full variable domain: DGGITQSPKYLFRKEGQNVTLSCEQNLNHDAMYWYRQDPGQGLRLIYYSQIVNDFQKGDIAEGYSVSREKKESFPLTVTSAQKNPTAFYLCASKRGIGNTEAFFGQGTRLTVV.